This T cell receptor (beta chain) originates from a study of shared clonotypes between healthy human individuals. Measured with immunoSEQ multiplex PCR; TCRdb has only the in-frame clones, and not every one. The sample lists some 2.1 million clones, roughly 94% occurring once. The length of the CDR3 is 15 residues. Trimming took off 0 bases at V and 3 bases at J, with 13 bases between the two ends. Germline V gene sequence: CDR1 SGDLS, CDR2 YYNGEE. Sequenced material: naive CD4+ T cells sorted from blood. Indicated subset: CD45RA+ positively selected. The sequence came from a man between 18 and 35 years old in good health. The V gene is TRBV9, the J gene TRBJ2-7, with D perhaps TRBD2 (5 bases). The DNA for the CDR3 is TGTGCCAGCAGCGTAGGGGTAGCGAGAGACTACGAGCAGTACTTC. Translated: CASSVGVARDYEQYF.